One and the same sample provided the 30 T cell receptor beta chains below, sequenced in a study of blood T cells in healthy people across ages. The second PCR ran roughly 6 to 11 cycles with a sample-barcoded 5' primer and J-beta primers. Using its own MiXCR run on the 5' RACE reads, TCRdb lists one record per CDR3 protein. The table shows fewer than 2,000,000 distinct CDR3 sequences, with almost 35% occurring only once. Sample: blood. Source of these receptors: a woman aged 25 to 39 in good health.

A few counts support this clonotype. The CDR3 region has the DNA TGTGCCAGCAGTGAATGGGCCTCTGAAGCTTTCTTT. Protein product: CASSEWASEAFF. The genes are TRBV25-1 and TRBJ1-1; no firm D call. This CDR3 has 12 residues. Trimming left V 1 base short and J 6 bases short, with 6 bases between. Germline-derived CDR1 and CDR2 are MGHDK and SYGVNS.

The rearrangement joins TRBV20-1 to TRBJ2-1; 7 nucleotides agree with TRBD2. This CDR3 contains 15 residues. CDR1 is DFQATT, CDR2 SNEGSKA, per germline (reference sequence). V dropped 6 bases and J dropped 3; count of bases not matched to a gene: 11. DNA for the CDR3: TGCAGTGCACCCGAGGGGTGGGGGGGCTACAATGAGCAGTTCTTC. Translated, it gives CSAPEGWGGYNEQFF.

This chain connects TRBV6-5 to TRBJ2-5; D possibly corresponds to TRBD1 (6 bases). This CDR3 is 15 amino acids long. The V and J ends lost 2 bases and 5 bases respectively, with 15 bases between them. Germline V gene data show CDR1 as MNHEY and CDR2 as SVGAGI. This CDR3 is CASSYSRGLGETQYF. The CDR3 DNA sequence: TGTGCCAGCAGTTACAGCAGGGGCCTAGGGGAGACCCAGTACTTC.

The chain has TRBV6-1 and TRBJ1-2, with D unclear. V lost 5 bases to trimming and J lost 0 bases, with 10 bases between them. Germline assignment: CDR1 MNHNS and CDR2 SASEGT. This CDR3 is built from 14 residues. CDR3 DNA sequence: TGTGCCAGCAGTACAAGGCATTCTAACTATGGCTACACCTTC. Translated: CASSTRHSNYGYTF.

This clonotype came up a few times. The chain couples TRBV20-1 to TRBJ1-5, with D maybe TRBD1 (6 bases). Germline-derived CDR1 and CDR2 are DFQATT and SNEGSKA (reference sequence). Trimming stripped 6 bases from V and 6 bases from J, with 21 bases between. The CDR3 is 15 amino acids. The CDR3 coding sequence is TGCAGTGCAATAAGTCCAGGGGAAGGTAGTCAGCCCCAGCATTTT. This sequence encodes CSAISPGEGSQPQHF.

V usage is TRBV6-1 and J usage is TRBJ2-3; either TRBD1 or TRBD2 may supply D (5 bases each). The germline CDR1 and CDR2 sequences are MNHNS and SASEGT. Trimming pared 0 bases from V and 0 bases from J, leaving 7 bases between. The CDR3 is made up of 15 amino acids. CDR3 nucleotide sequence: TGTGCCAGCAGTGAAGCAGGGGACAGCACAGATACGCAGTATTTT. Amino acids: CASSEAGDSTDTQYF.

About this clonotype itself: At one of its ends the junction is not consistent with the germline gene, which may arise from a read error. The chain carries TRBV4-1 and TRBJ2-2, with 11 positions matching TRBD2. This CDR3 has 18 residues. Germline V gives CDR1 MGHRA, CDR2 YSYEKL. The DNA of the CDR3 is TGCGCCAGCAGCCAGATAGTGACTAGCGGGGTTTCCACCGGGGAGCCGTTTTTT. Protein product: CASSQIVTSGVSTGEPFF.

Only a few counts were recorded for this clonotype. This chain connects TRBV6-1 to TRBJ2-7, with TRBD1 matching 7 bases. The V and J ends lost 10 bases and 3 bases, in that order; junction bases with no gene match: 6. From germline, CDR1 is MNHNS and CDR2 SASEGT. CDR3 size: 12 residues. The CDR3 DNA follows: TGTGCCACACAGGGGCCCCACTACGAGCAGTACTTC. Residues: CATQGPHYEQYF.

For the CDR3, the DNA is TGTGCCAGCAGCCAGGGCTGGGCGGGAGTTGGTGAGCAGTTCTTC. Amino acids: CASSQGWAGVGEQFF. This chain links TRBV7-3 with TRBJ2-1; 7 nucleotides agree with TRBD2. From germline, CDR1 is SGHTA and CDR2 FQGTGA. Trimming cost V 5 bases and J 9 bases; bases outside gene matches: 13. This CDR3 has 15 residues.

DNA for the CDR3: TGTGCCAGCAGCTCATTGGACAGGGGGATAACTGGGGCCAACGTCCTGACTTTC. Translation: CASSSLDRGITGANVLTF. This chain links TRBV7-9 with TRBJ2-6, with 10 bases fitting TRBD1. The CDR3 covers 18 residues. V lost 4 bases, J lost 2 bases, and 8 bases stayed unmatched. Germline V gene lookup returns CDR1 SEHNR and CDR2 FQNEAQ (reference sequence).

As regards this clonotype: This sequence may be a read error, since a much larger clone differs from it by one base. This chain uses TRBV5-6 with TRBJ2-1; 7 nucleotides agree with TRBD2. The CDR3 covers 13 residues. Germline V gene sequence: CDR1 SGHDT, CDR2 YYEEEE. The V segment lost 5 bases and the J segment 3 bases; nucleotides outside the gene matches: 2. The CDR3 region has the DNA TGTGCCAGCAGAAGGGACTACTACAATGAGCAGTTCTTC. Amino acid sequence: CASRRDYYNEQFF.

The J gene is TRBJ2-1, the V gene TRBV6-2 or TRBV6-3, with TRBD1 matching over 7 bases. The germline V gene encodes CDR1 MNHEY and CDR2 SVGEGT. The CDR3 length is 18 residues. Unmatched junction bases numbered 16, after V lost 0 bases and J lost 8 bases. The CDR3 here is CASSYSGLDRPLDDEQFF. The DNA of the CDR3 is TGTGCCAGCAGTTACTCGGGGCTGGACAGGCCGCTGGATGATGAGCAGTTCTTC.

This clonotype was counted at least ten times. V usage is TRBV7-9 and J usage is TRBJ1-5; D is unresolved. The V end was cut by 10 bases, the J end by 5 bases, with 15 bases between. Germline lookup yields CDR1 SEHNR and CDR2 FQNEAQ (reference sequence). The CDR3 runs 13 residues. The DNA for the CDR3 is TGTGCCACCGACGGACGGTCAGATCAGCCCCAGCATTTT. Translation gives CATDGRSDQPQHF.

The genes are TRBV30 and TRBJ2-5; unclear D gene. Looked up from germline, CDR1 is GTSNPN and CDR2 is SVGIG (reference sequence). The CDR3 length is 13 residues. V lost 3 bases and J 5 bases, leaving 13 bases between the germline ends. The CDR3 protein is CAWRQRPEETQYF. CDR3 DNA: TGTGCCTGGAGGCAGCGACCCGAGGAGACCCAGTACTTC. The variable domain in full, with the rest retrieved from reference TRBV30 and TRBJ2-5, is SQTIHQWPATLVQPVGSPLSLECTVEGTSNPNLYWYRQAAGRGLQLLFYSVGIGQISSEVPQNLSASRPQDRQFILSSKKLLLSDSGFYLCAWRQRPEETQYFGPGTRLLVL.

Comments on this clonotype: Just one base apart from a much larger clone, this may be a read error. This chain links TRBV24-1 with TRBJ2-5; possible D gene TRBD2, 5 bases. The CDR3 is 13 amino acids. With 4 bases removed from V and 11 bases from J, the gap between germline ends came to 16 bases. Germline loops: CDR1 KGHDR, CDR2 SFDVKD. CDR3 in DNA: TGTGCCACCAGTGACCCAGTCCGGGGAGAGCAGTACTTC. Translated, it gives CATSDPVRGEQYF.

This sequence joins TRBV20-1 and TRBJ1-3; D remains unclear. The germline gives CDR1 DFQATT, CDR2 SNEGSKA (reference sequence). V lost 3 bases, J lost 8 bases, and 8 bases lay in between. This CDR3 comprises 11 residues. CDR3 loop: CSASRSDTIYF. The CDR3 nucleotides are TGCAGTGCTAGTAGGTCGGACACCATATATTTT.

This clonotype was seen a few times. The gene calls are TRBV13 and TRBJ2-3, with D possibly TRBD2 on 7 matching bases. Germline CDR1 reads PRHDT; CDR2 reads FYEKMQ (reference sequence). V lost 3 bases and J 5 bases, leaving 12 bases between the germline ends. There are 14 residues in the CDR3. CDR3 amino acids: CASSFEGGLDTQYF. CDR3 DNA: TGTGCCAGCAGCTTCGAGGGGGGGCTAGATACGCAGTATTTT. The full variable domain, with the rest looked up from reference TRBV13 and TRBJ2-3, is AAGVIQSPRHLIKEKRETATLKCYPIPRHDTVYWYQQGPGQDPQFLISFYEKMQSDKGSIPDRFSAQQFSDYHSELNMSSLELGDSALYFCASSFEGGLDTQYFGPGTRLTVL.

J is TRBJ1-5 and V is TRBV3-1; D gene ambiguous. Germline V lookup: CDR1 LGHDT, CDR2 YNNKEL (reference sequence). This CDR3 region has 15 residues. Between the trimmed V and J ends, which lost 0 bases and 7 bases, there was a span of 13 bases. CDR3 in DNA: TGTGCCAGCAGCCAAGATACGGCTAGAGGCCAGCCCCAGCATTTT. This sequence encodes CASSQDTARGQPQHF.

There are a few counts of this clonotype. The CDR3 DNA reads as TGCAGTGCTAGAGTAATACTAGCGAAGGACAATGAGCAGTTCTTC. Translation gives CSARVILAKDNEQFF. J is TRBJ2-1 and V is TRBV20-1, with 7 bases matching TRBD2. The J segment lost 5 bases and the V segment lost 1 base, leaving 8 bases of the junction unmatched. The CDR3 contains 15 residues. Per germline, CDR1 DFQATT and CDR2 SNEGSKA (reference sequence).

This clonotype was observed a handful of times. Here the CDR3 reads CATGEQGWETQYF. The CDR3 nucleotides read TGTGCCACCGGTGAACAGGGTTGGGAGACCCAGTACTTC. The rearrangement joins TRBV15 to TRBJ2-5; D perhaps matches TRBD1 (6 bases). Deletions cut 8 bases from V and 5 bases from J, with 15 bases between. This CDR3 contains 13 residues. Germline V lookup: CDR1 LNHNV, CDR2 YYDKDF (reference sequence).

The rearrangement links TRBV28 to TRBJ1-4, with 8 bases aligning to TRBD1. The CDR3 has 15 residues. The V segment lost 2 bases and the J segment 8 bases; nucleotides outside the gene matches: 7. CDR1 is MDHEN and CDR2 is SYDVKM in the germline V gene. CDR3 residues: CASSLGQGLGEKLFF. The CDR3 region has the DNA TGTGCCAGCAGTTTAGGACAGGGTTTAGGAGAAAAACTGTTTTTT.

The gene calls are TRBV9 and TRBJ1-1; D not certain. This CDR3 is 15 amino acids long. Trimming stripped 6 bases from V and 3 bases from J, with 18 bases between. The germline gives CDR1 SGDLS, CDR2 YYNGEE. The CDR3, as DNA: TGTGCCAGCATCCCCCTGACGGGAGTAGACACTGAAGCTTTCTTT. Residues: CASIPLTGVDTEAFF.

The chain recombines TRBV28 with TRBJ1-5; 7 positions match TRBD1. CDR1 and CDR2 (germline): MDHEN, SYDVKM. The CDR3 has 15 residues. The V and J ends lost 6 bases and 4 bases, in that order; junction bases with no gene match: 9. The CDR3 is CASREQGKSNQPQHF. The CDR3, as DNA: TGTGCCAGCAGGGAACAGGGGAAATCAAATCAGCCCCAGCATTTT.

CDR3 sequence reads: CASRPYGPYEQYF. The DNA for the CDR3 is TGCGCCAGCAGACCATATGGCCCCTACGAGCAGTACTTC. V and J are TRBV5-1 and TRBJ2-7; the D is unclear. The CDR3 runs to 13 residues. Germline V gene data show CDR1 as SGHRS and CDR2 as YFSETQ. Trimming cost V 5 bases and J 2 bases, with 11 bases left between them.

This clonotype showed up many times. The chain carries TRBV29-1 and TRBJ2-1, with TRBD1 matching over 7 bases. Germline V gene data show CDR1 as SQVTM and CDR2 as ANQGSEA. The junction had 3 bases not matched to a gene; V was cut back by 6 bases and J by 7 bases. This CDR3 comprises 11 residues. The CDR3 coding sequence is TGCAGCGTACCAGGGGGAAATGAGCAGTTCTTC. Translating it yields CSVPGGNEQFF.

The chain links TRBV28 to TRBJ1-1, with a weak D call TRBD1 (6 bases). This CDR3 comprises 11 residues. The V and J ends lost 6 bases and 8 bases respectively, with 10 bases between them. CDR1 MDHEN and CDR2 SYDVKM come from the germline V gene. In DNA form, the CDR3 reads TGTGCCAGCAGAAACAGGGCGGAAGCTTTCTTT. Translating gives CASRNRAEAFF.

This clonotype occurred a few times. The chain is built from TRBV27 and TRBJ2-7, with unresolved D. The CDR3 is 13 residues long. The V end lost 8 bases, the J end lost 5 bases, and 16 bases lay between the germline ends. The V gene's germline CDR1 is MNHEY and CDR2 SMNVEV (reference sequence). The CDR3 bases are TGTGCCAGCGGAATATCCTATACCCACGAGCAGTACTTC. Protein: CASGISYTHEQYF.

This chain connects TRBV12-3 or TRBV12-4 to TRBJ2-7, with 9 bases aligning to TRBD2. The V and J ends lost 5 bases and 5 bases, in that order; junction bases with no gene match: 13. The CDR3 sequence is 16 residues long. The CDR3 bases are TGTGCCAGCAGTCCCGTTGAAGGCGGGAGGGCCAACGAGCAGTACTTC. Translating gives CASSPVEGGRANEQYF.

The chain employs TRBV12-3 or TRBV12-4 and TRBJ1-2; TRBD1 might be the D (5 bases). This CDR3 has 15 amino acids. Trimming pared 3 bases from V and 3 bases from J, leaving 14 bases between. The CDR3 nucleotides read TGTGCCAGCAGTTTGGGGACGGAAGACGACTATGGCTACACCTTC. Translation: CASSLGTEDDYGYTF.

In its sample, this clonotype was seen a few times. The chain links TRBV5-1 to TRBJ2-1; 8 positions match TRBD2. The CDR3 has 17 amino acids. CDR1 and CDR2 from the germline V gene are SGHRS and YFSETQ. With 5 bases clipped from V and 2 bases from J, the junction kept 12 bases outside the gene matches. CDR3 protein: CASSGGGSRAAYNEQFF. The DNA of the CDR3 is TGCGCCAGCAGTGGCGGGGGGTCGAGGGCGGCCTACAATGAGCAGTTCTTC.